The 32 T cell receptor beta chains in this list originate from one sample, sequenced in a study of vaccination and CD4 T cells after COVID-19. No antigens are known for them. Indicated treatment: approximately nine-day PBMC culture with coronavirus spike peptide pools or control peptides (ViraFEST assay). Unexposed donor CD4+ T cells predated the COVID-19 pandemic, collected 2011-2018. Sequencing of DNA taken from cultured CD4+ T cells relied on the Oncomine TCR Beta short-read assay. TCRdb analysed the PCR reads with MiXCR anew, one entry per CDR3 protein. This table holds 4,000 to 4,500 distinct CDR3 sequences, about 35% found once. The sample consisted of CD4+ T cells from blood, cultured in vitro. These receptors were taken from a human donor in good health.

This clonotype was counted a few times. The rearrangement uses TRBV2 and TRBJ2-1; 11 bases fit TRBD1. Germline V lookup: CDR1 SNHLY, CDR2 FYNNEI. This CDR3 contains 14 residues. Trimming removed 6 bases from V and 9 bases from J; junction bases left unmatched: 7. CDR3 coding DNA: TGTGCCAGCAGCTGGACAGGGGGCCAGGGTGAGCAGTTCTTC. This sequence encodes CASSWTGGQGEQFF.

The V gene is TRBV25-1, the J gene TRBJ2-2, with 9 bases fitting TRBD2. This CDR3 comprises 14 residues. Trimming at V came to 4 bases and at J to 3 bases, leaving 0 bases not matched to a gene. CDR1 and CDR2 (germline): MGHDK, SYGVNS. Written as DNA, the CDR3 is TGTGCCAGCAGTGGACTAGCGGACACCGGGGAGCTGTTTTTT. The encoded protein is CASSGLADTGELFF.

The V call is TRBV5-1, the J call TRBJ1-6; 9 positions agree with TRBD1. Trimming removed 3 bases from V and 10 bases from J; junction bases left unmatched: 5. The V gene's germline CDR1 is SGHRS and CDR2 YFSETQ. This CDR3 region has 14 residues. CDR3 region: CASSSGTGQSPLHF. CDR3 DNA sequence: TGCGCCAGCAGCTCCGGGACAGGGCAATCACCCCTCCACTTT.

This clonotype was counted between two and nine times. The chain has TRBV7-9 and TRBJ2-3; the match to TRBD2 covers 11 bases. V trimming: 4 bases; J trimming: 6 bases; junction bases outside the gene matches: 12. This CDR3 has 17 amino acids. CDR1 SEHNR and CDR2 FQNEAQ come from the germline V gene (reference sequence). CDR3 nucleotides: TGTGCCAGCAGCTCCCAAGATCCTAGCGGGGGGCCCGATACGCAGTATTTT. It specifies CASSSQDPSGGPDTQYF. Full variable domain (remainder filled in from reference TRBV7-9 and TRBJ2-3): DTGVSQNPRHKITKRGQNVTFRCDPISEHNRLYWYRQTLGQGPEFLTYFQNEAQLEKSRLLSDRFSAERPKGSFSTLEIQRTEQGDSAMYLCASSSQDPSGGPDTQYFGPGTRLTVL.

This clonotype was seen only a few times. The rearrangement joins TRBV6-1 to TRBJ1-1, with TRBD1 matching 8 bases. This CDR3 has 15 amino acids. J lost 3 bases, V lost 8 bases, and 11 bases had no gene match. Germline CDR1 MNHNS, CDR2 SASEGT. CDR3 in amino acids: CASPLGQGTDTEAFF. In DNA form, the CDR3 reads TGTGCCAGCCCATTAGGACAGGGAACGGACACTGAAGCTTTCTTT.

The chain has TRBV11-1 and TRBJ1-1; D gene ambiguous. The CDR3 runs to 13 residues. The V gene's germline CDR1 is SGHAT and CDR2 FQDESV (reference sequence). The ends were cut back, 1 base at V and 4 bases at J, with 7 bases in the middle. The CDR3, as DNA: TGTGCCAGCAGCTTAGGGGTCGGCACTGAAGCTTTCTTT. Translated: CASSLGVGTEAFF.

This clonotype occurred a few times. This sequence joins TRBV4-2 and TRBJ2-5, with TRBD1 matching over 7 bases. Germline CDR1 is LGHNA and CDR2 is YNFKEQ. The V and J ends lost 1 base and 2 bases, in that order; junction bases with no gene match: 1. This CDR3 is built from 14 residues. CDR3 DNA: TGTGCCAGCAGCCAAGGGACAGGACAAGAGACCCAGTACTTC. This translates into CASSQGTGQETQYF.

The table lists this clonotype with a few counts. The chain uses TRBV10-3 and TRBJ1-2; D call uncertain. V was trimmed by 5 bases and J by 4 bases, leaving 8 bases between them. The length of the CDR3 is 12 residues. Germline assignment: CDR1 ENHRY and CDR2 SYGVKD. CDR3 nucleotide sequence: TGTGCCATCAGTTCTGACGGCTATGGCTACACCTTC. Translation gives CAISSDGYGYTF.

The gene calls are TRBV12-3 or TRBV12-4 and TRBJ1-5; tentative D call: TRBD1 (6 bases). The V and J ends lost 8 bases and 2 bases respectively, with 22 bases between them. There are 17 residues in the CDR3. CDR3 residues: CASLLGRGARRNQPQHF. CDR3 DNA sequence: TGTGCCAGCCTATTGGGGCGGGGGGCACGTCGCAATCAGCCCCAGCATTTT.

This clonotype is medium-sized (0.01 to 0.1%) in the sample. The chain has TRBV20-1 and TRBJ2-5; 7 bases match TRBD1. In germline, CDR1 is DFQATT, CDR2 SNEGSKA (reference sequence). The J segment lost 5 bases and the V segment lost 3 bases, leaving 6 bases of the junction unmatched. This CDR3 region has 13 residues. CDR3 DNA: TGCAGTGCTAGGAAAGGGGGCGCCGAGACCCAGTACTTC. Encoded protein: CSARKGGAETQYF.

This clonotype was counted a few times. This chain links TRBV11-2 with TRBJ1-1; 8 bases match TRBD1. Germline CDR1 reads SGHAT; CDR2 reads FQNNGV. The trim removed 4 bases at V and 4 bases at J, leaving 2 bases unmatched. The length of the CDR3 is 13 residues. CDR3 coding DNA: TGTGCCAGCAGCTCAGACAGGGGCACTGAAGCTTTCTTT. Its translation is CASSSDRGTEAFF.

This clonotype was detected only once. V gene TRBV4-2 combines with J gene TRBJ2-7; TRBD2 agrees at 10 bases. Germline CDR1 and CDR2: LGHNA and YNFKEQ. This CDR3 has 16 residues. J gave up 5 bases and V 2 bases, and 9 bases lay outside the gene matches. The CDR3 loop reads CASSQIVGLAGDEQYF. CDR3 bases: TGTGCCAGCAGCCAAATTGTCGGTCTAGCGGGGGACGAGCAGTACTTC.

This chain uses TRBV6-5 with TRBJ1-2; unclear D gene. The V and J ends lost 3 bases and 2 bases respectively, with 10 bases between them. Germline V CDR1 and CDR2: MNHEY, SVGAGI. CDR3 length equals 14 residues. CDR3 loop: CASSYSLPNYGYTF. Written as DNA, the CDR3 is TGTGCCAGCAGTTATTCTTTACCAAACTATGGCTACACCTTC.

Regarding this clonotype: One end of the junction fails to match germline, which may point to a read error. The rearrangement joins TRBV6-5 to TRBJ2-1; 7 bases match TRBD1. CDR1 and CDR2 (germline): MNHEY, SVGAGI. The CDR3 is 14 residues long. The DNA of the CDR3 is TGTGCCAGCAGTTACTCCGGCCTGACAGGGAACCATAGCTTC. Translating gives CASSYSGLTGNHSF.

This chain uses TRBV15 with TRBJ1-6; tentatively, D is TRBD1 (6 bases). The V and J ends lost 3 bases and 0 bases respectively, with 12 bases between them. Germline CDR1 and CDR2: LNHNV and YYDKDF (reference sequence). The CDR3 loop spans 17 amino acids. CDR3 DNA sequence: TGTGCCACCAGCAGCGGGCAGGGGAGCTCCTATAATTCACCCCTCCACTTT. This translates into CATSSGQGSSYNSPLHF.

The chain links TRBV24-1 to TRBJ2-1, with TRBD2 matching over 8 bases. The CDR3 loop spans 13 amino acids. Trimming cost V 5 bases and J 6 bases; bases outside gene matches: 2. The germline V gene encodes CDR1 KGHDR and CDR2 SFDVKD. The CDR3 loop is CATSGAGGNEQFF. The DNA of the CDR3 is TGTGCCACCAGTGGTGCGGGGGGCAATGAGCAGTTCTTC.

The chain is built from TRBV7-9 and TRBJ2-7; weak D call: TRBD2 (7 bases). Germline V gene lookup returns CDR1 SEHNR and CDR2 FQNEAQ (reference sequence). The germline V and J ends were trimmed by 6 bases and 2 bases, with 14 bases remaining between them. The length of the CDR3 is 14 residues. CDR3 protein: CASRGGAVPYEQYF. DNA of the CDR3: TGTGCCAGCAGGGGGGGGGCCGTCCCCTACGAGCAGTACTTC.

This chain links TRBV27 with TRBJ2-7; 7 bases align to TRBD2. Germline CDR1 and CDR2: MNHEY and SMNVEV (reference sequence). The length of the CDR3 is 16 residues. V lost 0 bases, J lost 2 bases, and 7 bases stayed unmatched. The CDR3 reads CASSLSMAGTTYEQYF. The CDR3 DNA reads as TGTGCCAGCAGTTTATCGATGGCAGGGACTACCTACGAGCAGTACTTC.

A few counts support this clonotype. The J gene is TRBJ2-3, the V gene TRBV20-1; D is unclear. The CDR3 extends over 12 amino acids. V lost 3 bases and J 2 bases, leaving 6 bases between the germline ends. Germline V gene lookup returns CDR1 DFQATT and CDR2 SNEGSKA (reference sequence). CDR3 sequence reads: CSARDLTDTQYF. The CDR3 coding sequence is TGCAGTGCTAGGGACCTCACAGATACGCAGTATTTT.

The rearrangement joins TRBV20-1 to TRBJ1-2; maybe TRBD1 (6 bases). The germline V and J ends were trimmed by 1 base and 4 bases, with 10 bases remaining between them. Germline CDR1 is DFQATT and CDR2 is SNEGSKA (reference sequence). This CDR3 contains 13 residues. CDR3 DNA: TGCAGTGCTAGAGGACAGGCGGGCTATGGCTACACCTTC. Protein sequence: CSARGQAGYGYTF.

This clonotype was detected a few times. V and J are TRBV7-2 and TRBJ1-5, with 7 positions matching TRBD1. Germline lookup yields CDR1 SGHTA and CDR2 FQGNSA. J lost 6 bases, V lost 0 bases, and 2 bases had no gene match. The CDR3 contains 14 residues. CDR3 sequence: CASSLADRVQPQHF. CDR3 sequence (DNA): TGTGCCAGCAGCTTAGCTGACAGGGTTCAGCCCCAGCATTTT.

The genes are TRBV6-1 and TRBJ1-6, with D possibly matching TRBD1 (6 bases). V lost 5 bases and J lost 2, with 7 bases in between. This CDR3 is built from 14 residues. Germline CDR1 and CDR2: MNHNS and SASEGT. The DNA for the CDR3 is TGTGCCAGCAGTCAGGGGACCTATAATTCACCCCTCCACTTT. Translating it yields CASSQGTYNSPLHF.

The chain employs TRBV20-1 and TRBJ2-7, with 9 nucleotides matching TRBD1. The germline gives CDR1 DFQATT, CDR2 SNEGSKA (reference sequence). Germline trimming cut 2 bases from V and 5 bases from J; bases unmatched to any gene: 7. The CDR3 covers 14 residues. The CDR3 DNA sequence: TGCAGTGCTAGAAAAGGGACAGGGAACCACGAGCAGTACTTC. Translation gives CSARKGTGNHEQYF.

This chain uses TRBV4-2 with TRBJ1-5; unclear D gene. The germline V gene has CDR1 LGHNA and CDR2 YNFKEQ. Trimming took off 3 bases at V and 7 bases at J, with 16 bases between the two ends. The CDR3 runs to 15 residues. CDR3: CASSHLGRGVQPQHF. Written as DNA, the CDR3 is TGTGCCAGCAGCCACCTAGGGCGCGGGGTCCAGCCCCAGCATTTT.

This chain links TRBV20-1 with TRBJ1-4; D not certain. CDR3 size: 12 residues. Germline loops: CDR1 DFQATT, CDR2 SNEGSKA (reference sequence). V was shortened by 0 bases and J by 7 bases, with 6 bases between the two germline ends. The CDR3 nucleotides are TGCAGTGCTAGAGATAACAGTGAAAAACTGTTTTTT. As protein: CSARDNSEKLFF.

J is TRBJ1-1 and V is TRBV6-1; a possible D gene is TRBD1 (5 bases). Germline lookup yields CDR1 MNHNS and CDR2 SASEGT. This CDR3 has 15 residues. V was cut by 7 bases and J by 5 bases, with 20 bases left in between. CDR3 sequence reads: CASTYRRGMLTEAFF. The CDR3, as DNA: TGTGCCAGCACCTACCGGCGGGGGATGCTGACTGAAGCTTTCTTT.

The chain employs TRBV19 and TRBJ1-1; the D gene is possibly TRBD1 (6 bases). Trimming took off 10 bases at V and 0 bases at J, with 15 bases between the two ends. CDR3 length equals 14 residues. Looked up from germline, CDR1 is LNHDA and CDR2 is SQIVND (reference sequence). The CDR3 DNA follows: TGTGCCACAAACCGGGGGCAGCTGAACACTGAAGCTTTCTTT. It codes for CATNRGQLNTEAFF.

This clonotype was counted between two and nine times. The V gene is TRBV20-1, the J gene TRBJ2-3; tentatively, D is TRBD1 or TRBD2 (5 bases each). Germline V gene lookup returns CDR1 DFQATT and CDR2 SNEGSKA (reference sequence). CDR3 length: 14 residues. The ends were cut back, 1 base at V and 1 base at J, with 9 bases in the middle. CDR3 in DNA: TGCAGTGCTAGAGTGGGACCGCGCACAGATACGCAGTATTTT. Translating gives CSARVGPRTDTQYF.

The chain recombines TRBV6-2 or TRBV6-3 with TRBJ1-5, with D hard to call. The CDR3 is 13 residues long. Trimming stripped 2 bases from V and 5 bases from J, with 7 bases between. Germline CDR1 MNHEY, CDR2 SVGEGT. This chain's CDR3 is CASSYLRDQPQHF. The CDR3 coding sequence is TGTGCCAGCAGTTACCTCCGAGATCAGCCCCAGCATTTT.

The J gene is TRBJ2-3, the V gene TRBV20-1; a possible D gene is TRBD2 (6 bases). Germline V gene data show CDR1 as DFQATT and CDR2 as SNEGSKA (reference sequence). V was pared by 7 bases and J by 1 base, with 15 bases between. The CDR3 is 14 amino acids. The CDR3 nucleotides are TGCAGTGGTTGTTGGGGCGGGGGCACAGATACGCAGTATTTT. Translated, it gives CSGCWGGGTDTQYF.

This chain joins TRBV7-2 and TRBJ2-3, with a weak D call TRBD1 (6 bases). The CDR3 is 14 amino acids. Germline V gives CDR1 SGHTA, CDR2 FQGNSA. Trimming took off 3 bases at V and 4 bases at J, with 11 bases between the two ends. CDR3 sequence: CASSFTGYADTQYF. CDR3 DNA: TGTGCCAGCAGCTTTACAGGGTATGCAGATACGCAGTATTTT.

The CDR3 sequence: CASSEHQPQHF. The CDR3 DNA reads TGTGCCAGCAGTGAACATCAGCCCCAGCATTTT. The V gene is TRBV6-1, the J gene TRBJ1-5; D is unresolved. CDR3 length: 11 amino acids. The V end lost 2 bases, the J end lost 5 bases, and 1 base lay between the germline ends. Germline V gives CDR1 MNHNS, CDR2 SASEGT.